The next 26 T cell receptor beta chains were all read from a single sample in a study of blood T cell repertoires in COVID-19. TCRdb's table, derived via immunoSEQ multiplex PCR, lists solely in-frame clones and lacks some. This sample has more than 75,000 clones; almost 85% occur once, and the top ten carry less than 11%. The sample consisted of peripheral blood. The receptors originated from a man between 60 and 70 years old with acute or convalescent COVID-19.

This chain uses TRBV4-2 with TRBJ1-4; unclear D gene. Trimming shortened V by 4 bases and J by 0 bases, and 9 bases separated the two germline ends. The CDR3 is made up of 15 amino acids. Germline-derived CDR1 and CDR2 are LGHNA and YNFKEQ. The chain's CDR3 is CASSRDFATNEKLFF. Here the CDR3 DNA reads TGTGCCAGCAGCCGAGACTTTGCAACTAATGAAAAACTGTTTTTT.

V and J are TRBV9 and TRBJ2-2; 7 nucleotides line up with TRBD1. CDR3 size: 15 residues. Looked up from germline, CDR1 is SGDLS and CDR2 is YYNGEE. The trim removed 3 bases at V and 6 bases at J, leaving 8 bases unmatched. The CDR3 protein is CASSADGTVAGELFF. The CDR3 region has the DNA TGTGCCAGCAGCGCCGACGGGACAGTCGCCGGGGAGCTGTTTTTT.

The DNA of the CDR3 is TGTGCCAGCAGTATAGGGGGCTACGAGCAGTACTTC. It encodes CASSIGGYEQYF. The genes are TRBV28 and TRBJ2-7; D is possibly TRBD1 (6 bases). Germline loops: CDR1 MDHEN, CDR2 SYDVKM. V lost 5 bases and J lost 3, with 8 bases in between. The CDR3 has 12 residues.

This chain uses TRBV6-2 or TRBV6-3 with TRBJ2-2; 8 bases agree with TRBD2. Germline CDR1 MNHEY, CDR2 SVGEGT. Unmatched junction bases numbered 13, after V lost 6 bases and J lost 10 bases. The CDR3 totals 15 residues. In nucleotides, the CDR3 is TGTGCCAGCAGCTCGGCCCTAGCGGGTTCTGAGGAGCTGTTTTTT. This translates into CASSSALAGSEELFF.

This rearrangement joins TRBV11-2 to TRBJ1-4; maybe TRBD1 (5 bases). Germline CDR1 and CDR2: SGHAT and FQNNGV. V was shortened by 5 bases and J by 5 bases, with 15 bases between the two germline ends. This CDR3 is built from 15 residues. The chain's CDR3 is CASSTRQPPNEKLFF. CDR3 sequence (DNA): TGTGCCAGCAGCACCCGACAGCCACCGAATGAAAAACTGTTTTTT.

V is TRBV11-2 and J is TRBJ2-1, with 7 bases fitting TRBD2. Germline lookup yields CDR1 SGHAT and CDR2 FQNNGV. V gave up 6 bases and J gave up 7 bases; unmatched junction bases: 9. The CDR3 covers 14 residues. This CDR3 is CASRRTGAGNEQFF. Here the CDR3 DNA reads TGTGCCAGCAGACGTACAGGAGCGGGGAATGAGCAGTTCTTC.

J is TRBJ2-6 and V is TRBV7-2, with D perhaps TRBD1 (5 bases). The V end lost 5 bases, the J end lost 2 bases, and 22 bases lay between the germline ends. This CDR3 spans 19 amino acids. Germline V gene lookup returns CDR1 SGHTA and CDR2 FQGNSA. The CDR3 DNA reads as TGTGCCAGCAGCCAGATGCCATTAGGGGCGGTCGCTGGGGCCAACGTCCTGACTTTC. This sequence encodes CASSQMPLGAVAGANVLTF.

This rearrangement joins TRBV24-1 to TRBJ2-1; 8 bases map to TRBD2. The V segment lost 0 bases and the J segment 0 bases; nucleotides outside the gene matches: 6. This CDR3 spans 18 amino acids. Per germline, CDR1 KGHDR and CDR2 SFDVKD. The CDR3 DNA reads TGTGCCACCAGTGATTTGTCGGCGGGAGGTAGCTCCTACAATGAGCAGTTCTTC. It is translated as CATSDLSAGGSSYNEQFF.

The gene calls are TRBV29-1 and TRBJ2-1, with TRBD1 as a possible D gene (5 bases). V was clipped by 4 bases and J by 3 bases, with 10 bases between them. Germline CDR1 reads SQVTM; CDR2 reads ANQGSEA. CDR3 length: 13 amino acids. The CDR3 loop is CSVGQGGYNEQFF. In nucleotides, the CDR3 is TGCAGCGTTGGGCAGGGCGGCTACAATGAGCAGTTCTTC.

The chain links TRBV7-9 to TRBJ2-7; TRBD2 agrees at 8 bases. The CDR3 sequence is 15 residues long. Trimming removed 4 bases from V and 2 bases from J; junction bases left unmatched: 7. Germline CDR1 SEHNR, CDR2 FQNEAQ (reference sequence). CDR3 region: CASSSGAGGTYEQYF. For the CDR3, the DNA is TGTGCCAGCAGCTCTGGCGCGGGAGGAACCTACGAGCAGTACTTC.

This sequence joins TRBV7-2 and TRBJ2-7, with 9 bases lining up with TRBD1. Trimming cost V 5 bases and J 5 bases; bases outside gene matches: 13. Germline V gives CDR1 SGHTA, CDR2 FQGNSA. The CDR3 sequence is 16 residues long. The DNA for the CDR3 is TGTGCCAGCAGCGGACAGACAGGGGGTAACATCCACGAGCAGTACTTC. It specifies CASSGQTGGNIHEQYF.

The V gene is TRBV9, the J gene TRBJ1-1; TRBD1 aligns across 7 bases. The CDR3 has 13 amino acids. CDR1 is SGDLS and CDR2 is YYNGEE in the germline V gene. Losses at the gene ends were 3 bases for V and 3 bases for J; bases not matched to a gene: 2. The CDR3 spells CASSADRDTEAFF. The CDR3 nucleotides read TGTGCCAGCAGCGCCGACAGGGACACTGAAGCTTTCTTT.

V usage is TRBV28 and J usage is TRBJ2-2, with D perhaps TRBD1 (5 bases). The CDR3 covers 13 residues. Germline CDR1 is MDHEN and CDR2 is SYDVKM. V was clipped by 7 bases and J by 6 bases, with 12 bases between them. Here the CDR3 reads CASKQVVPGELFF. The DNA for the CDR3 is TGTGCCAGCAAACAGGTCGTTCCCGGGGAGCTGTTTTTT.

J is TRBJ2-3 and V is TRBV19; TRBD2 matches 8 bases. Germline CDR1 is LNHDA and CDR2 is SQIVND (reference sequence). V dropped 7 bases and J dropped 3; count of bases not matched to a gene: 9. CDR3 size: 15 residues. CDR3 sequence (DNA): TGTGCCAGTACCACCGGGGGGGTGGGGACAGATACGCAGTATTTT. It yields the protein CASTTGGVGTDTQYF.

This chain connects TRBV12-3 or TRBV12-4 to TRBJ1-2; D is unresolved. The CDR3 extends over 13 amino acids. Trimming shortened V by 2 bases and J by 4 bases, and 8 bases separated the two germline ends. CDR3 bases: TGTGCCAGCAGTTTACTAAGTTCCTATGGCTACACCTTC. Residues: CASSLLSSYGYTF.

There are a few counts of this clone. CDR3 sequence (DNA): TGCGCCAGCAGTCAATCGAGAAGAGATGAAAAACTGTTTTTT. This codes for CASSQSRRDEKLFF. The chain is built from TRBV23-1 and TRBJ1-4; D is ambiguous. TRBV23-1 is reported as an ORF; its role is uncertain. Trimming took 0 bases from V and 6 from J, leaving 8 bases between them. The CDR3 is made up of 14 amino acids.

The chain recombines TRBV7-9 with TRBJ2-7, with D tentatively TRBD2 (5 bases). V was shortened by 2 bases and J by 3 bases, with 11 bases between the two germline ends. The length of the CDR3 is 14 residues. Germline V gene lookup returns CDR1 SEHNR and CDR2 FQNEAQ (reference sequence). This chain's CDR3 is CASSLFDGDYEQYF. In nucleotides, the CDR3 is TGTGCCAGCAGCTTATTTGACGGGGACTACGAGCAGTACTTC.

The chain combines TRBV5-6 with TRBJ1-2; TRBD1 matches 7 bases. Germline loops: CDR1 SGHDT, CDR2 YYEEEE. This CDR3 is built from 14 residues. J was trimmed by 5 bases and V by 4 bases; bases with no gene match: 8. CDR3 sequence reads: CASSTLGQPYGYTF. CDR3 nucleotides: TGTGCCAGCAGCACATTGGGACAGCCATATGGCTACACCTTC.

The chain's CDR3 is CASSFRPGEQFF. The CDR3 DNA reads TGTGCCAGCAGTTTCCGACCGGGTGAGCAGTTCTTC. The genes are TRBV6-2 or TRBV6-3 and TRBJ2-1; D is ambiguous. CDR1 and CDR2 from the germline V gene are MNHEY and SVGEGT. Trimming took 4 bases from V and 9 from J, leaving 10 bases between them. The CDR3 is 12 residues long.

This chain uses TRBV7-2 with TRBJ2-1; 9 bases line up with TRBD2. The ends lost 7 bases at V and 6 bases at J; junction bases unmatched: 10. CDR3 length equals 15 residues. CDR1 and CDR2 from the germline V gene are SGHTA and FQGNSA. CDR3 loop: CASNLVAGAANEQFF. The DNA of the CDR3 is TGTGCCAGCAACCTCGTAGCGGGGGCAGCCAATGAGCAGTTCTTC.

The chain combines TRBV12-3 or TRBV12-4 with TRBJ2-1; D is uncertain. This CDR3 is 12 amino acids long. V dropped 3 bases and J dropped 6 bases, with 6 bases sitting between them. CDR3 bases: TGTGCCAGCAGTTTGTGGCCCAATGAGCAGTTCTTC. It yields the protein CASSLWPNEQFF.

This clone has just one count. The genes are TRBV4-3 and TRBJ2-2; D is uncertain. V was pared by 4 bases and J by 1 base, with 4 bases between. There are 13 residues in the CDR3. Germline V gene data show CDR1 as LGHNA and CDR2 as YSLEER. CDR3 loop: CASSRLNTGELFF. In DNA, the CDR3 is TGCGCCAGCAGCCGGCTGAACACCGGGGAGCTGTTTTTT.

The chain is built from TRBV4-3 and TRBJ2-5, with 10 bases matching TRBD2. V was clipped by 5 bases and J by 4 bases; unmatched bases: 4. CDR1 is LGHNA, CDR2 YSLEER, per germline. This CDR3 has 14 amino acids. The CDR3, as DNA: TGCGCCAGCAGCTCTAGCGGGAGTGGAGAGACCCAGTACTTC. Encoded protein: CASSSSGSGETQYF.

The chain employs TRBV2 and TRBJ1-3; 12 bases match TRBD1. The CDR3 has 15 residues. Germline CDR1 and CDR2: SNHLY and FYNNEI. Trimming at V came to 6 bases and at J to 7 bases, leaving 7 bases not matched to a gene. The DNA for the CDR3 is TGTGCCAGCAGCGGGGACAGGGGGCCAAGGAACACCATATATTTT. Its translation is CASSGDRGPRNTIYF.

This clone was picked up a small number of times. The chain joins TRBV20-1 to TRBJ2-7; TRBD1 matches at 11 bases. Per the germline V gene, CDR1 is DFQATT and CDR2 is SNEGSKA (reference sequence). The CDR3 is made up of 11 amino acids. V shed 5 bases and J 10 bases; nucleotides not matched to a gene: 4. DNA for the CDR3: TGCAGTGCTCGGGGACAGGGGGTACAGTACTTC. As protein: CSARGQGVQYF.

The V and J genes are TRBV28 and TRBJ2-7, with 12 nucleotides matching TRBD1. Germline V gene lookup returns CDR1 MDHEN and CDR2 SYDVKM. V lost 7 bases to trimming and J lost 2 bases; unmatched junction nucleotides: 3. This CDR3 spans 14 amino acids. The CDR3 coding sequence is TGTGCCAGCATCGGGACAGGGGGCACCTACGAGCAGTACTTC. Its protein product is CASIGTGGTYEQYF.